Below are 30 T cell receptor beta chains sequenced from a single sample in a study of blood T cell repertoires in COVID-19. Produced via immunoSEQ multiplex PCR; TCRdb's table is partial and in-frame only. The sample holds over 250,000 clones; around 87% are singletons and the top ten take 2.4%. The sequenced sample consisted of PBMCs or T cells enriched from blood (not recorded which). These receptors all come from a woman aged 18-29 years who had recovered from COVID-19.

This chain connects TRBV5-1 to TRBJ2-7; perhaps TRBD2 as D (5 bases). Germline V gives CDR1 SGHRS, CDR2 YFSETQ. Trimming cost V 0 bases and J 1 base, with 5 bases left between them. This CDR3 has 13 amino acids. The CDR3, as DNA: TGCGCCAGCAGCTTGGCGGGGTCCTACGAGCAGTACTTC. Amino acids: CASSLAGSYEQYF. The variable domain in full, completed from reference TRBV5-1 and TRBJ2-7, reads KAGVTQTPRYLIKTRGQQVTLSCSPISGHRSVSWYQQTPGQGLQFLFEYFSETQRNKGNFPGRFSGRQFSNSRSEMNVSTLELGDSALYLCASSLAGSYEQYFGPGTRLTVT.

The chain couples TRBV19 to TRBJ2-1; possible D gene TRBD1, 6 bases. V lost 6 bases, J lost 2 bases, and 14 bases lay in between. The germline CDR1 and CDR2 sequences are LNHDA and SQIVND (reference sequence). The CDR3 has 15 amino acids. The CDR3 DNA reads as TGTGCCAGTAGCCTCGGGACAAATGCCTACAATGAGCAGTTCTTC. Residues: CASSLGTNAYNEQFF.

The chain has TRBV7-9 and TRBJ1-3, with 8 bases identical to TRBD1. CDR1 SEHNR and CDR2 FQNEAQ come from the germline V gene (reference sequence). V lost 3 bases, J lost 9 bases, and 7 bases stayed unmatched. The length of the CDR3 is 14 residues. The CDR3 DNA reads TGTGCCAGCAGCTTGGACAGGGCTGGGAGCACCATATATTTT. As protein: CASSLDRAGSTIYF.

The J gene is TRBJ2-1, the V gene TRBV27, with 8 nucleotides matching TRBD2. Germline V gene data show CDR1 as MNHEY and CDR2 as SMNVEV (reference sequence). V lost 1 base, J lost 0 bases, and 8 bases stayed unmatched. This CDR3 has 18 amino acids. The CDR3 DNA reads as TGTGCCAGCAGTTTATATCGCGGGGGGCATAACTCCTACAATGAGCAGTTCTTC. It encodes CASSLYRGGHNSYNEQFF.

This clone came up once. The chain has TRBV6-2 or TRBV6-3 and TRBJ2-2; 10 positions agree with TRBD2. CDR3 length equals 17 residues. The junction had 6 bases not matched to a gene; V was cut back by 2 bases and J by 3 bases. Germline V gives CDR1 MNHEY, CDR2 SVGEGT. Here the CDR3 reads CASSYLSGGAYTGELFF. CDR3 sequence (DNA): TGTGCCAGCAGTTACCTCAGCGGGGGGGCGTACACCGGGGAGCTGTTTTTT.

V usage is TRBV28 and J usage is TRBJ1-2; 7 positions match TRBD1. J gave up 5 bases and V 8 bases, and 8 bases lay outside the gene matches. Germline CDR1 is MDHEN and CDR2 is SYDVKM. The CDR3 totals 13 residues. For the CDR3, the DNA is TGTGCCAGCCTTGCCCAGGGGGGTTATGGCTACACCTTC. Its protein product is CASLAQGGYGYTF.

The chain joins TRBV19 to TRBJ1-6, with 8 bases lining up with TRBD1. The germline CDR1 and CDR2 sequences are LNHDA and SQIVND (reference sequence). V shed 3 bases and J 7 bases; nucleotides not matched to a gene: 8. This CDR3 contains 16 residues. The CDR3 nucleotides are TGTGCCAGTAGTATGGGTCAGGGACAGGAGAATTCACCCCTCCACTTT. It encodes CASSMGQGQENSPLHF.

The chain uses TRBV23-1 and TRBJ1-3; D not resolved. TRBV23-1 is designated an ORF whose function remains uncertain. The CDR3 extends over 16 amino acids. Between the trimmed V and J ends, which lost 2 bases and 1 base, there was a span of 12 bases. The DNA of the CDR3 is TGCGCCAGCAGTCAAGTGAGGGTCCCTTCTGGAAACACCATATATTTT. As protein: CASSQVRVPSGNTIYF.

This chain uses TRBV5-4 with TRBJ1-1; 8 bases agree with TRBD1. CDR1 is SGHNT, CDR2 YYREEE, per germline (reference sequence). This CDR3 is built from 15 residues. J lost 5 bases, V lost 2 bases, and 8 bases had no gene match. CDR3 in DNA: TGTGCCAGCAGCTTTCGGGTCAGGGGGCTTACTGAAGCTTTCTTT. Its protein is CASSFRVRGLTEAFF.

V gene TRBV5-4 combines with J gene TRBJ1-2, with 7 bases identical to TRBD1. The CDR3 runs 17 residues. Germline CDR1 is SGHNT and CDR2 is YYREEE (reference sequence). The junction had 13 bases not matched to a gene; V was cut back by 4 bases and J by 1 base. The CDR3 spells CASSASLNRGINYGYTF. DNA of the CDR3: TGTGCCAGCAGCGCTAGTCTTAACAGGGGAATTAACTATGGCTACACCTTC.

This chain uses TRBV20-1 with TRBJ2-3; no definite D call. Deletions cut 6 bases from V and 4 bases from J, with 5 bases between. This CDR3 is built from 10 residues. Germline-derived CDR1 and CDR2 are DFQATT and SNEGSKA (reference sequence). CDR3 amino acids: CSARSDTQYF. For the CDR3, the DNA is TGCAGTGCCCGGTCAGATACGCAGTATTTT.

The V gene is TRBV11-1, the J gene TRBJ2-7; D is perhaps TRBD2 (5 bases). V was clipped by 5 bases and J by 6 bases, with 11 bases between them. Per the germline V gene, CDR1 is SGHAT and CDR2 is FQDESV (reference sequence). CDR3 length: 12 residues. Here the CDR3 reads CASSQGSGEQYF. In nucleotides, the CDR3 is TGTGCCAGCAGCCAAGGGAGTGGCGAGCAGTACTTC.

V is TRBV3-1 (or the pseudogene TRBV3-2) and J is TRBJ1-1; TRBD1 matches 9 bases. The CDR3 loop spans 15 amino acids. Germline CDR1 is LGHDT and CDR2 is YNNKEL (reference sequence). Trimming removed 5 bases from V and 7 bases from J; junction bases left unmatched: 11. The CDR3 here is CASSLDGTGTSEAFF. In nucleotides, the CDR3 is TGTGCCAGCAGCTTGGACGGGACAGGGACTAGTGAAGCTTTCTTT.

This clone was observed once. The V gene is TRBV21-1, the J gene TRBJ1-4. TRBV21-1 is a pseudogene. The CDR3 extends over 15 amino acids. DNA for the CDR3: TGTGCCAGCAGCCCCTCGTCGCCGGGCGGGCGGCAACTGTTTTTT. It translates to CASSPSSPGGRQLFF.

CDR3 protein: CASSPGQGGYQPQHF. In DNA, the CDR3 is TGCGCCAGCAGCCCCGGACAGGGGGGATATCAGCCCCAGCATTTT. The J gene is TRBJ1-5, the V gene TRBV5-1; 10 bases align to TRBD1. The J segment lost 5 bases and the V segment lost 4 bases, leaving 6 bases of the junction unmatched. CDR3 length: 15 residues. Germline assignment: CDR1 SGHRS and CDR2 YFSETQ.

The chain links TRBV3-1 (or the pseudogene TRBV3-2) to TRBJ1-3, with 8 bases fitting TRBD1. The V and J ends lost 2 bases and 9 bases, in that order; junction bases with no gene match: 9. This CDR3 region has 15 residues. Germline CDR1 is LGHDT and CDR2 is YNNKEL (reference sequence). The CDR3 coding sequence is TGTGCCAGCAGCCAACTCGGACAGGGAGGGGGCACCATATATTTT. Its translation is CASSQLGQGGGTIYF.

The genes are TRBV28 and TRBJ1-5; TRBD1 matches at 8 bases. Germline V lookup: CDR1 MDHEN, CDR2 SYDVKM. The CDR3 sequence is 19 residues long. With 2 bases clipped from V and 0 bases from J, the junction kept 12 bases outside the gene matches. CDR3 residues: CASSLLGTGGLYSNQPQHF. The CDR3 region has the DNA TGTGCCAGCAGTTTACTCGGCACAGGGGGGCTGTATAGCAATCAGCCCCAGCATTTT. Full variable domain (remainder filled in from reference TRBV28 and TRBJ1-5): DVKVTQSSRYLVKRTGEKVFLECVQDMDHENMFWYRQDPGLGLRLIYFSYDVKMKEKGDIPEGYSVSREKKERFSLILESASTNQTSMYLCASSLLGTGGLYSNQPQHFGDGTRLSIL.

The chain uses TRBV12-3 or TRBV12-4 and TRBJ2-5; 7 positions match TRBD1. This CDR3 has 12 amino acids. The V and J ends lost 6 bases and 7 bases, in that order; junction bases with no gene match: 5. The CDR3 nucleotides are TGTGCCAGCAGCCCGGGACAGCGGACCCAGTACTTC. Translated, it gives CASSPGQRTQYF.

Comments on this clone: Other DNA sequences in the sample encode the same CDR3. The rearrangement joins TRBV7-3 to TRBJ1-1; perhaps TRBD1 as D (6 bases). Germline lookup yields CDR1 SGHTA and CDR2 FQGTGA. The CDR3 length is 13 residues. V was trimmed by 5 bases and J by 1 base, leaving 8 bases between them. The DNA for the CDR3 is TGTGCCAGCAGCACACAGGGGAACACTGAAGCTTTCTTT. Translated, it gives CASSTQGNTEAFF.

The chain combines TRBV10-1 with TRBJ2-3, with 14 bases matching TRBD2. Trimming cost V 1 base and J 0 bases; bases outside gene matches: 6. Germline lookup yields CDR1 WNHNN and CDR2 SYGVQD (reference sequence). This CDR3 is 19 amino acids long. This CDR3 is CASSELGTSGGTSTDTQYF. The CDR3 bases are TGCGCCAGCAGTGAGTTGGGGACTAGCGGGGGAACTAGCACAGATACGCAGTATTTT.

This chain joins TRBV28 and TRBJ1-2; D not certain. The CDR3 spans 12 residues. Germline V gene sequence: CDR1 MDHEN, CDR2 SYDVKM. The V end lost 4 bases, the J end lost 5 bases, and 8 bases lay between the germline ends. The CDR3 DNA sequence: TGTGCCAGCAGTTCTAGACTTTATGGCTACACCTTC. Protein: CASSSRLYGYTF.

This chain uses TRBV19 with TRBJ1-5; the D gene is possibly TRBD1 (5 bases). V gave up 4 bases and J gave up 4 bases, with 17 bases separating them. This CDR3 has 16 amino acids. CDR1 is LNHDA and CDR2 is SQIVND in the germline V gene (reference sequence). The CDR3 here is CASSTPPLGGNQPQHF. CDR3 coding DNA: TGTGCCAGTAGTACCCCCCCCTTGGGGGGGAATCAGCCCCAGCATTTT. Based on the CDR3 plus reference TRBV19 and TRBJ1-5, the full variable domain is DGGITQSPKYLFRKEGQNVTLSCEQNLNHDAMYWYRQDPGQGLRLIYYSQIVNDFQKGDIAEGYSVSREKKESFPLTVTSAQKNPTAFYLCASSTPPLGGNQPQHFGDGTRLSIL.

The chain joins TRBV14 to TRBJ1-1; D is perhaps TRBD1 (5 bases). This CDR3 spans 14 amino acids. V dropped 3 bases and J dropped 0 bases, with 8 bases sitting between them. CDR1 is SGHDN, CDR2 FVKESK, per germline. CDR3 region: CASSQMTVNTEAFF. Written as DNA, the CDR3 is TGTGCCAGCAGCCAGATGACAGTGAACACTGAAGCTTTCTTT.

The CDR3 here is CASGHYSALAGGPNEQFF. As DNA, the CDR3 is TGTGCTAGTGGCCACTACTCGGCTCTAGCGGGGGGGCCGAATGAGCAGTTCTTC. The genes are TRBV12-5 and TRBJ2-1; 12 bases are shared with TRBD2. The germline V gene has CDR1 LGHNT and CDR2 FRNRAP. The CDR3 contains 18 residues. J was trimmed by 7 bases and V by 6 bases; bases with no gene match: 16.

The V call is TRBV7-9, the J call TRBJ2-7; tentative D call: TRBD2 (5 bases). The CDR3 consists of 14 residues. The germline V gene has CDR1 SEHNR and CDR2 FQNEAQ (reference sequence). V was trimmed by 1 base and J by 7 bases, leaving 14 bases between them. Here the CDR3 DNA reads TGTGCCAGCAGCTTAGACGAGGGAAGGCAAGAGCAGTACTTC. Amino acids: CASSLDEGRQEQYF.

CDR3 coding DNA: TGTGCCAGCAGCAAAGAGGACAGGGGAGGAGAGTGTGGGAACACTGAAGCTTTCTTT. Its translation is CASSKEDRGGECGNTEAFF. The chain couples TRBV21-1 to TRBJ1-1; the table calls TRBD1, which could not be checked here. TRBV21-1 constitutes a pseudogene. The CDR3 loop spans 19 amino acids.

V and J are TRBV27 and TRBJ2-7; D possibly corresponds to TRBD1 (5 bases). This CDR3 has 16 residues. The V end lost 0 bases, the J end lost 3 bases, and 15 bases lay between the germline ends. Germline V gene sequence: CDR1 MNHEY, CDR2 SMNVEV (reference sequence). CDR3 in DNA: TGTGCCAGCAGTTTATCCCCTCCAGGGTTAAGCTACGAGCAGTACTTC. Its protein product is CASSLSPPGLSYEQYF.

The V call is TRBV14, the J call TRBJ1-2; 7 bases match TRBD1. V lost 2 bases to trimming and J lost 6 bases; unmatched junction nucleotides: 3. The CDR3 loop spans 13 amino acids. Per germline, CDR1 SGHDN and CDR2 FVKESK. The CDR3 spells CASSQLQGNGYTF. As DNA, the CDR3 is TGTGCCAGCAGCCAACTACAGGGGAATGGCTACACCTTC.

The chain couples TRBV7-2 to TRBJ2-4; possible D gene TRBD1, 6 bases. The germline CDR1 and CDR2 sequences are SGHTA and FQGNSA. V was clipped by 5 bases and J by 6 bases, with 14 bases between them. CDR3 size: 14 residues. The CDR3 loop reads CASSLTGQGNIQYF. The CDR3 DNA reads TGTGCCAGCAGCCTAACAGGGCAGGGAAACATTCAGTACTTC.

The chain links TRBV5-4 to TRBJ2-5; D is undetermined. The germline V gene has CDR1 SGHNT and CDR2 YYREEE (reference sequence). The CDR3 contains 12 residues. V was clipped by 0 bases and J by 2 bases, with 2 bases between them. CDR3 DNA: TGTGCCAGCAGCTTGGCACAAGAGACCCAGTACTTC. This translates into CASSLAQETQYF.